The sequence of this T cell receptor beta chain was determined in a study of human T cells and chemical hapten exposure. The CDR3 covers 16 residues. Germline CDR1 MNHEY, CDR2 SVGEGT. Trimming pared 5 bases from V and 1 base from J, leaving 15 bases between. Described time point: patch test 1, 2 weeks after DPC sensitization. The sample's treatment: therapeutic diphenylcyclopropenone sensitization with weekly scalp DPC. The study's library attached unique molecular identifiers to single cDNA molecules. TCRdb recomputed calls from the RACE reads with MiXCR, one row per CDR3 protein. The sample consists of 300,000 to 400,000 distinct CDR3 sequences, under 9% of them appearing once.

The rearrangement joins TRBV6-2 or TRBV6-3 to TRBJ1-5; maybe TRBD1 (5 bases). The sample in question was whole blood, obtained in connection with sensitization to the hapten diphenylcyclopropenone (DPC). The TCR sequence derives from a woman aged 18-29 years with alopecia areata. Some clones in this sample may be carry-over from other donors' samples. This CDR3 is CASSPWGSASNQPQHF. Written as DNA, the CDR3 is TGTGCCAGCAGTCCGTGGGGCTCTGCGAGCAATCAGCCCCAGCATTTT.